Presented here are 24 T cell receptor beta chains from one specimen sequenced in a study of blood T cells in healthy people across ages. PCR was performed a second time for roughly 6 to 12 cycles using a sample-barcoded 5' primer and a J-beta primer mix. TCRdb independently ran MiXCR on the 5' RACE reads; one entry per CDR3 protein. Of roughly 860,000 distinct CDR3 sequences listed, around 62% are singletons. The specimen sequenced was blood. The source is a young man in good health.

The gene calls are TRBV6-2 or TRBV6-3 and TRBJ2-1; no reliable D call. The end of the DNA is better explained by TRBJ2-7, so the J call may be wrong. There are 13 residues in the CDR3. Per germline, CDR1 MNHEY and CDR2 SVGEGT. CDR3 sequence: CASSYGRSAEQYF. The DNA for the CDR3 is TGTGCCAGCAGTTACGGACGGTCCGCTGAGCAGTACTTC.

The J gene is TRBJ2-4, the V gene TRBV10-3, with 11 bases matching TRBD2. This CDR3 spans 16 amino acids. Trimming took 2 bases from V and 8 from J; bases not matched to a gene: 8. In germline, CDR1 is ENHRY, CDR2 SYGVKD. This CDR3 is CAISEITSGGIDIQYF. The DNA for the CDR3 is TGTGCCATCAGTGAGATAACTAGCGGGGGAATAGACATTCAGTACTTC.

The chain carries TRBV5-1 and TRBJ2-5; 7 bases map to TRBD2. After removal of 3 bases from V and 0 bases from J, the junction contained 14 bases not matched to a gene. The CDR3 is 18 residues long. CDR1 SGHRS and CDR2 YFSETQ come from the germline V gene. As DNA, the CDR3 is TGCGCCAGCAGCTCGGGGGGACCCCTCCGGTCGTACCAAGAGACCCAGTACTTC. This translates into CASSSGGPLRSYQETQYF.

The chain uses TRBV14 and TRBJ2-1, with 8 bases lining up with TRBD1. The germline gives CDR1 SGHDN, CDR2 FVKESK. There are 16 residues in the CDR3. V trimming: 0 bases; J trimming: 3 bases; junction bases outside the gene matches: 4. The CDR3 region has the DNA TGTGCCAGCAGCCAAGAGCCAGGGGGCTTCTACAATGAGCAGTTCTTC. Residues: CASSQEPGGFYNEQFF.

This chain uses TRBV11-2 with TRBJ1-2; D ambiguous. V dropped 6 bases and J dropped 2 bases, with 10 bases sitting between them. Germline values: CDR1 SGHAT, CDR2 FQNNGV. The length of the CDR3 is 13 residues. CDR3 bases: TGTGCCAGCAGTGGAGGGAAGAACTATGGCTACACCTTC. Amino acids: CASSGGKNYGYTF.

CDR3 loop: CASSFEGGVETQYF. The CDR3 region has the DNA TGTGCCAGCAGTTTTGAGGGAGGCGTGGAGACCCAGTACTTC. The chain carries TRBV28 and TRBJ2-4; tentatively, D is TRBD2 (6 bases). The better agreement between TRBJ2-5 and the DNA end casts doubt on the J call. Germline-derived CDR1 and CDR2 are MDHEN and SYDVKM. This CDR3 has 14 residues.

A single count supports this clonotype. The J gene is TRBJ2-7, the V gene TRBV7-8; the D gene is possibly TRBD1 (6 bases). Per germline, CDR1 SGHVS and CDR2 FQNEAQ. The length of the CDR3 is 16 residues. The V end was cut by 5 bases, the J end by 3 bases, with 20 bases between. The CDR3 region has the DNA TGTGCCAGCAGCCCCAACGGTCAGGGGCAGGGCTACGAGCAGTACTTC. It specifies CASSPNGQGQGYEQYF.

The rearrangement joins TRBV7-9 to TRBJ1-3; D is unresolved. V was pared by 7 bases and J by 9 bases, with 13 bases between. The CDR3 has 12 residues. Germline lookup yields CDR1 SEHNR and CDR2 FQNEAQ (reference sequence). The CDR3 protein is CASTHPLGTIYF. The CDR3 bases are TGTGCCAGCACCCACCCCCTAGGCACCATATATTTT.

The sample holds a few counts of this clonotype. This chain joins TRBV29-1 and TRBJ2-5; tentatively, D is TRBD1 (6 bases). V dropped 8 bases and J dropped 4 bases, with 17 bases sitting between them. This CDR3 contains 13 residues. CDR1 and CDR2 (germline): SQVTM, ANQGSEA. The CDR3 sequence is CSSWETGTETQYF. The CDR3 DNA sequence: TGCAGCTCCTGGGAAACAGGGACAGAGACCCAGTACTTC. Filled out from reference TRBV29-1 and TRBJ2-5, the complete variable domain reads SAVISQKPSRDICQRGTSLTIQCQVDSQVTMMFWYRQQPGQSLTLIATANQGSEATYESGFVIDKFPISRPNLTFSTLTVSNMSPEDSSIYLCSSWETGTETQYFGPGTRLLVL.

This clonotype was counted only a few times. This rearrangement joins TRBV4-3 to TRBJ2-7; a weak D match, TRBD2 (5 bases). This CDR3 spans 15 amino acids. Germline V gene sequence: CDR1 LGHNA, CDR2 YSLEER. V lost 0 bases and J lost 0, with 9 bases in between. The CDR3 loop reads CASSQESGDSYEQYF. The DNA for the CDR3 is TGCGCCAGCAGCCAAGAATCCGGGGACTCCTACGAGCAGTACTTC.

This clonotype was seen once. The DNA of the CDR3 is TGTGCCAGCAGCCAAGGGACGGTACCTTACGAGCAGTACTTC. Translated, it gives CASSQGTVPYEQYF. The chain uses TRBV3-1 and TRBJ2-7; D is undetermined. CDR1 and CDR2 from the germline V gene are LGHDT and YNNKEL (reference sequence). Trimming shortened V by 1 base and J by 4 bases, and 11 bases separated the two germline ends. The CDR3 is 14 residues long.

To note about this clonotype: A read error may be the cause here, since a much bigger clone is one base away. The chain links TRBV2 to TRBJ1-2; 9 bases fit TRBD1. The CDR3 runs 14 residues. Unmatched junction bases numbered 3, after V lost 5 bases and J lost 2 bases. Germline lookup yields CDR1 SNHLY and CDR2 FYNNEI. As DNA, the CDR3 is TGTGCCAGCAGTATAGGGACAGGGAACTATGGCTACACCTTC. The encoded protein is CASSIGTGNYGYTF.

A few counts support this clonotype. This chain links TRBV24-1 with TRBJ2-1; maybe TRBD1 (5 bases). The CDR3 consists of 12 residues. Germline V CDR1 and CDR2: KGHDR, SFDVKD. Between the trimmed V and J ends, which lost 12 bases and 7 bases, there was a span of 15 bases. The CDR3 spells CAASWAGNEQFF. DNA of the CDR3: TGTGCCGCCTCGTGGGCAGGGAATGAGCAGTTCTTC.

This clonotype was seen a few times. The V gene is TRBV14, the J gene TRBJ2-5; perhaps TRBD2 as D (7 bases). The CDR3 covers 14 residues. Trimming left V 4 bases short and J 7 bases short, with 16 bases between. Germline V lookup: CDR1 SGHDN, CDR2 FVKESK. The CDR3 protein is CASSRTGGPLTQYF. DNA of the CDR3: TGTGCCAGCAGCCGTACGGGGGGCCCTTTGACCCAGTACTTC. The full variable domain, its missing parts supplied by reference TRBV14 and TRBJ2-5, is EAGVTQFPSHSVIEKGQTVTLRCDPISGHDNLYWYRRVMGKEIKFLLHFVKESKQDESGMPNNRFLAERTGGTYSTLKVQPAELEDSGVYFCASSRTGGPLTQYFGPGTRLLVL.

This clonotype occurred once. The genes are TRBV7-2 and TRBJ2-2, with D unclear. Per germline, CDR1 SGHTA and CDR2 FQGNSA. The CDR3 is made up of 15 amino acids. V gave up 1 base and J gave up 5 bases, with 11 bases separating them. In DNA form, the CDR3 reads TGTGCCAGCAGCTTAGACACCCTGGGGACCGGGGAGCTGTTTTTT. It specifies CASSLDTLGTGELFF. Based on the CDR3 plus reference TRBV7-2 and TRBJ2-2, the full variable domain is GAGVSQSPSNKVTEKGKDVELRCDPISGHTALYWYRQSLGQGLEFLIYFQGNSAPDKSGLPSDRFSAERTGGSVSTLTIQRTQQEDSAVYLCASSLDTLGTGELFFGEGSRLTVL.

The chain is built from TRBV5-1 and TRBJ1-2; TRBD1 might be the D (6 bases). Trimming removed 0 bases at V and 7 bases at J, with 13 bases between. This CDR3 comprises 14 residues. Germline-derived CDR1 and CDR2 are SGHRS and YFSETQ. The CDR3 nucleotides are TGCGCCAGCAGCTTGGGGACAGAAATCGGTGGCTACACCTTC. This sequence encodes CASSLGTEIGGYTF.

As regards this clonotype: One end of the junction does not line up with germline, which may come from a read error. The V gene is TRBV7-7, the J gene TRBJ1-5, with D possibly matching TRBD1 (5 bases). The CDR3 is 19 residues long. CDR1 is SSHAT and CDR2 is FNYEAQ in the germline V gene (reference sequence). CDR3 bases: TGTGCTAGCAGCTATCCAAGTTCAGTAGGCAGGGCTCCCAATCAGCCCCAGCATTTT. Protein sequence: CASSYPSSVGRAPNQPQHF.

This chain links TRBV28 with TRBJ1-5; TRBD1 aligns across 9 bases. CDR1 and CDR2 from the germline V gene are MDHEN and SYDVKM. There are 14 residues in the CDR3. The V segment lost 8 bases and the J segment 4 bases; nucleotides outside the gene matches: 6. The CDR3 DNA is TGTGCCAGCTTGGCAGGACAGGGGAATCAGCCCCAGCATTTT. Its protein is CASLAGQGNQPQHF.

V and J are TRBV5-5 and TRBJ2-7; TRBD2 is a possible D gene (5 bases). V lost 0 bases and J 5 bases, leaving 18 bases between the germline ends. The length of the CDR3 is 16 residues. From germline, CDR1 is SGHKS and CDR2 YYEKEE (reference sequence). CDR3 DNA: TGTGCCAGCAGCTTGGGGGTCGGCGGGCTAGAGGACGAGCAGTACTTC. Translation gives CASSLGVGGLEDEQYF.

The chain joins TRBV7-3 to TRBJ2-1; D gene unclear. The CDR3 spans 14 residues. Trimming cost V 3 bases and J 6 bases, with 12 bases left between them. Germline V lookup: CDR1 SGHTA, CDR2 FQGTGA. This CDR3 is CASSFMGMGNEQFF. The CDR3 DNA sequence: TGTGCCAGCAGCTTCATGGGGATGGGCAATGAGCAGTTCTTC.

The V gene is TRBV3-1, the J gene TRBJ1-4; D is uncertain. In germline, CDR1 is LGHDT, CDR2 YNNKEL (reference sequence). The CDR3 has 13 amino acids. V lost 0 bases, J lost 10 bases, and 9 bases lay in between. As DNA, the CDR3 is TGTGCCAGCAGCCAAGATCTCCTCGGAAAACTGTTTTTT. The encoded protein is CASSQDLLGKLFF.

In its sample, this clonotype was seen a few times. The rearrangement links TRBV4-3 to TRBJ1-5; TRBD1 is a possible D gene (5 bases). The CDR3 spans 15 residues. Trimming removed 0 bases at V and 6 bases at J, with 12 bases between. Germline V CDR1 and CDR2: LGHNA, YSLEER. The CDR3 bases are TGCGCCAGCAGCCAAGATCTCGCGGGACGTCAGCCCCAGCATTTT. As protein: CASSQDLAGRQPQHF.

This clonotype was recorded only once. The chain joins TRBV20-1 to TRBJ2-4, with TRBD2 identical over 8 bases. The CDR3 loop spans 14 amino acids. Losses at the gene ends were 3 bases for V and 1 base for J; bases not matched to a gene: 2. Germline CDR1 and CDR2: DFQATT and SNEGSKA (reference sequence). CDR3 loop: CSASGGAAKNIQYF. DNA of the CDR3: TGCAGTGCTAGCGGGGGGGCGGCCAAAAACATTCAGTACTTC.

This sequence joins TRBV6-2 or TRBV6-3 and TRBJ2-4, with 9 bases aligning to TRBD1. Matching the DNA end better, TRBJ2-7 makes the J call doubtful. The CDR3 loop spans 18 amino acids. Germline CDR1 MNHEY, CDR2 SVGEGT. CDR3 amino acids: CASSYSDRGDPNVYEQYF. Here the CDR3 DNA reads TGTGCCAGCAGTTACTCGGACAGGGGAGACCCCAATGTCTACGAGCAGTACTTC.